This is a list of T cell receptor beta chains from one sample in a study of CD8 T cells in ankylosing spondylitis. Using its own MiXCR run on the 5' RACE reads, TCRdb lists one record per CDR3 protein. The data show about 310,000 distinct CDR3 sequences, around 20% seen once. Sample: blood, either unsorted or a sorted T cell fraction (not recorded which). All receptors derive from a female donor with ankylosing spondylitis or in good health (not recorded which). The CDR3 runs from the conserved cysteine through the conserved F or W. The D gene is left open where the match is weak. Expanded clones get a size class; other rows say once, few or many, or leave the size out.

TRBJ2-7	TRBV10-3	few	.	TGTGCCATCAGGGATTTCAGGCTGAGCTCCTACGAGCAGTACTTC	CAIRDFRLSSYEQYF
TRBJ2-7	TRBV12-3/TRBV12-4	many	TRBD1	TGTGCCAGCAGTCGGACAGGCGTCCCCTACGAGCAGTACTTC	CASSRTGVPYEQYF
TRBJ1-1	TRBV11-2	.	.	TGTGCCAGCAGCCCCCCCGGGAGGGCTGAAGCTTTCTTT	CASSPPGRAEAFF
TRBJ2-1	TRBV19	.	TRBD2	TGTGCCAGTAGTCTACCGGGACTAGCTAACAATGAGCAGTTCTTC	CASSLPGLANNEQFF
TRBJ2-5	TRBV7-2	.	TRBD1	TGTGCCAGCAGCTCGATAAACAGGGGAGAGACCCAGTACTTC	CASSSINRGETQYF
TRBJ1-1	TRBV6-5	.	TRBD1	TGTGCCAGCAGTTACCGGGACAGGGCCACTGAAGCTTTCTTT	CASSYRDRATEAFF
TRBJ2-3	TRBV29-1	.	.	TGCAGCGTTGAAGATCCTCTCGCGGGGGATACGCAGTATTTT	CSVEDPLAGDTQYF
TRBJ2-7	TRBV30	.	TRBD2	TGTGCCTGGAGTGTAAGGGCGCTAGCGGGAGTTCTCTACGAGCAGTACTTC	CAWSVRALAGVLYEQYF
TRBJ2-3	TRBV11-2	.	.	TGTGCCAGCAGCTTAGATATCGCAGATACGCAGTATTTT	CASSLDIADTQYF
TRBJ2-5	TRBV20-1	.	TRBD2	TGCAGTGCGCAACTAGCGGAGGGGACCCAGTACTTC	CSAQLAEGTQYF
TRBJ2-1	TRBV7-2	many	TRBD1	TGTGCCAGCAGCTTGTACAGGGGACAGGACAATGAGCAGTTCTTC	CASSLYRGQDNEQFF
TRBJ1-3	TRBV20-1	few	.	TGCAGTGCGAGGGGACCTGGAAACACCATATATTTT	CSARGPGNTIYF
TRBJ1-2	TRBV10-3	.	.	TGTGCCATCAGTGAGTCGGTCGCCTATGGCTACACCTTC	CAISESVAYGYTF
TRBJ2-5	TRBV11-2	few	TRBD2	TGTGCCAGCAGCCCCGCCGGGACTAGCGAGCGCTTC	CASSPAGTSERF
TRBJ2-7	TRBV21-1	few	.	TGTGCCAGCAGGAACGACGGGCCCTTCTCCTACGAGCAGTACTTC	CASRNDGPFSYEQYF
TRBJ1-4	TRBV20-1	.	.	TGCAGTGCCTTTAGCCCTCGGGAGGGGGAAAAACTGTTTTTT	CSAFSPREGEKLFF
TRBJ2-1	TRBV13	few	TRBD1	TGTGCCAGCAGACCATGGACAGGGGACAATGAGCAGTTCTTC	CASRPWTGDNEQFF
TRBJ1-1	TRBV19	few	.	TGTGCCAGTAGTATAGGTATCCGGCAATTGAACACTGAAGCTTTCTTT	CASSIGIRQLNTEAFF
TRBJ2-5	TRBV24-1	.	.	TGTGCCACCGGTGGGGGTGAGACCCAGTACTTC	CATGGGETQYF
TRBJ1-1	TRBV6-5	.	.	TGTGCCAGCAGTTACTCAGGTCAGACTGAAGCTTTCTTT	CASSYSGQTEAFF
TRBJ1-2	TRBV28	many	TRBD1	TGTGCCAGCAGTCCCTCCGGACAGGGGTATCTTGGCTACACCTTC	CASSPSGQGYLGYTF
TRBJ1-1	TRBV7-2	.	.	TGTGCCAGCGGACGGAACACTGAAGCTTTCTTT	CASGRNTEAFF
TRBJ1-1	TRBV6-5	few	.	TGTGCCAGCAGTTACTCCCCAGGTGGGGTTGTTGTTGAAGCTTTCTTT	CASSYSPGGVVVEAFF
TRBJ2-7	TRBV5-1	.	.	TGCGCCAGCAGCTTGGAGGGGACGCCGATTTACGAGCAGTACTTC	CASSLEGTPIYEQYF
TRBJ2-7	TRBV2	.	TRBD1	TGTGCCAGCAGTGCGACAGGGGGTGTCGCCTACGAGCAGTACTTC	CASSATGGVAYEQYF
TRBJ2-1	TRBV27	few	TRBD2	TGTGCCAGCAGTTTATTGCTGGGGCAGGGAGGGTCAAATGAGCAGTTCTTC	CASSLLLGQGGSNEQFF
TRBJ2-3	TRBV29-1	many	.	TGCAGCGTTACTGACGGCAGCGATACGCAGTATTTT	CSVTDGSDTQYF
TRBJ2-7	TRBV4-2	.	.	TGTGCCAGCAGCCAAGATCAGCTGGACAGCTCCTACGAGCAGTACTTC	CASSQDQLDSSYEQYF
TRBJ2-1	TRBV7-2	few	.	TGTGCCAGCAGCTTTGAGCTCCTTCCATACAATGAGCAGTTCTTC	CASSFELLPYNEQFF
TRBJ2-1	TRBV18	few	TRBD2	TGTGCCAGCTCACTAGCGGGAGGGCCCGACAATGAGCAGTTCTTC	CASSLAGGPDNEQFF
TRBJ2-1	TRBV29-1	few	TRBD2	TGCAGCGTAAAATCGGCTAGCGGGTTCTCCTACAATGAGCAGTTCTTC	CSVKSASGFSYNEQFF
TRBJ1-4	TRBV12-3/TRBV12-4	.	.	TGTGCCAGTACCGGGACTGCGGGTGAAAAACTGTTTTTT	CASTGTAGEKLFF
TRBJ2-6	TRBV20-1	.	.	TGCAGTGCTAGAGTGCAGAACTCTGGGGCCAACGTCCTGACTTTC	CSARVQNSGANVLTF
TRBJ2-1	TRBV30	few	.	TGTGCCTTCAAAGCGGTGCGGGAGAGGGGGAATGAGCAGTTCTTC	CAFKAVRERGNEQFF
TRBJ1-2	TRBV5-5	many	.	TGTGCCAGCAGCCTCCGGGACCCCTATGGCTACACCTTC	CASSLRDPYGYTF